This T cell receptor beta chain was sequenced during a study of blood T cell repertoires in COVID-19 (dated by TCRdb to the early 2020s). In terms of the full investigation: Collaborator samples came from the United States, Italy and Spain and covered acute and convalescent phases of COVID-19. The material from the prospective study consisted of cDNA or gDNA derived from T cells, B-cell-depleted T cells, or PBMCs. Deeply sampled blood TCRbeta repertoires from subjects exposed to, actively infected with, or recovered from COVID-19 were included in the dataset. The repertoires were released in a freely available public database intended as a resource for research on the immune response to SARS-CoV-2. Samples were obtained from the ongoing ImmuneRACE study (first 160 participants) and from over 1,000 subjects provided by 6 global collaborators. Nearly every sample came with metadata listing a de-identified subject ID, COVID-19 status, age in years and sex. Where available, HLA class I and class II types were obtained from metadata supplied by the sample provider rather than from assay-based typing. On the study overall, not on this receptor specifically: The quantity of clinical and demographic metadata differed by source and by participant and was supplied without curation.

TCRbeta CDR3 regions were amplified from genomic DNA by means of the immunoSEQ Assay, a bias-controlled multiplex PCR. Turning to the authors' computational methods: The number of nucleated cells in each sample was estimated by amplification of reference gene primers within the assay. Sequence reads were collapsed and filtered to measure the absolute abundance of every unique TCRbeta CDR3 rearrangement. For each sample, productive Simpson clonality was calculated by taking the square root of Simpson's diversity index across productive rearrangements. Entries here come from immuneACCESS through TCRdb and include only in-frame sequences with V and J called. Some clones fail to appear in such tables; in the studies checked, an unresolved V gene covers under half of the shortfall, and the cause of the remainder is unknown. V and J calls and clone size are as listed in that table; D and trimming were resolved from the DNA. The sample table lists over 200,000 clones, less than 90% of them with a count of one. About a sixth of the sample lies in the top ten.

Taken from cysteine to phenylalanine, the CDR3 has 15 residues. Just the 45-base CDR3 DNA is kept, in frame starting at base 1. The germline ends are 9 bases apart after V is trimmed by 0 bases and J by 0 bases. The germline V gene sets CDR1 to MGHRA and CDR2 to YSYEKL. Collaborating institutions collected whole blood in K2EDTA tubes following their own protocols. For TCRbeta analysis, collaborators shipped samples as frozen whole blood, isolated PBMCs, or DNA extracted from either of those sample types. In regard to this clone: No cognate antigen has been identified for it. Base quality data are lacking; no much larger clone is found one base away.

The chain couples TRBV4-1 to TRBJ2-7; matching of 5 bases hints at TRBD2 as the D gene. The TCR originated in a woman aged 80 or older with active or convalescent COVID-19. The sequenced sample consisted of peripheral blood. The bases read TGCGCCAGCAGCCAAGAGGGCGGGTTCTCCTACGAGCAGTACTTC. Its coded protein is CASSQEGGFSYEQYF.